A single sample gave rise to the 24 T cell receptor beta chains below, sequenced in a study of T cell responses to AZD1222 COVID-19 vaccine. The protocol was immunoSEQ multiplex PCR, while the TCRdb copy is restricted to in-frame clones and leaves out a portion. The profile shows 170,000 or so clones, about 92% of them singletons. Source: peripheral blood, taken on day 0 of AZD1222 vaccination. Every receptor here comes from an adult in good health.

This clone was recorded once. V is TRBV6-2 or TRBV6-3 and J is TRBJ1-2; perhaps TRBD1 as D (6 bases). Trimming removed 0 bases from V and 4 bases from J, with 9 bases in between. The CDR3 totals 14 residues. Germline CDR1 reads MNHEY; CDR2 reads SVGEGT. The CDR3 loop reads CASSYSGQFYGYTF. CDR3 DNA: TGTGCCAGCAGTTACTCAGGACAGTTCTATGGCTACACCTTC.

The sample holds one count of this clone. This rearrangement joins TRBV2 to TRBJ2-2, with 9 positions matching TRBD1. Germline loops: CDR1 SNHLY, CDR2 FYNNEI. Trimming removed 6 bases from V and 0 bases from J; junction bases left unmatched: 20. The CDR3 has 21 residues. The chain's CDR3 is CASSLITGGQGPLANTGELFF. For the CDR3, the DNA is TGTGCCAGCAGCCTGATTACAGGAGGACAGGGGCCCCTTGCGAACACCGGGGAGCTGTTTTTT.

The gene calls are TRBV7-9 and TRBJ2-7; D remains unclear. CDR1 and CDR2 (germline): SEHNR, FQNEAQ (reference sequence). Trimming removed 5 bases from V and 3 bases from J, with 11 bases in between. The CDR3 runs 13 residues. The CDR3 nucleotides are TGTGCCAGCAGCCGTCCGGAGAGCTACGAGCAGTACTTC. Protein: CASSRPESYEQYF.

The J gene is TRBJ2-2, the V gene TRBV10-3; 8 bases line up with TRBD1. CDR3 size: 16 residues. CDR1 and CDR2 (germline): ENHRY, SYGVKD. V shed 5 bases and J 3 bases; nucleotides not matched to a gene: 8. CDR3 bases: TGTGCCATCAGTCCCCCCGCAGGGGGCCACACCGGGGAGCTGTTTTTT. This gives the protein CAISPPAGGHTGELFF.

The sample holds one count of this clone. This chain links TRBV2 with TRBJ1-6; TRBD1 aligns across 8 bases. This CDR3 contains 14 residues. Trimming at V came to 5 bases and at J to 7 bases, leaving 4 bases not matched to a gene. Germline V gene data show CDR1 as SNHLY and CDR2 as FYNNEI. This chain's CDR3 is CASSSDRANSPLHF. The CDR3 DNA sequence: TGTGCCAGCAGTTCGGACAGGGCAAATTCACCCCTCCACTTT.

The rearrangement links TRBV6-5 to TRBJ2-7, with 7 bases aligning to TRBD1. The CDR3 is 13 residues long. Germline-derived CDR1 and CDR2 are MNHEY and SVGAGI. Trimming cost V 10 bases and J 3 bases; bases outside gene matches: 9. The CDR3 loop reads CATSRGGYYEQYF. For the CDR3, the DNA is TGTGCCACCTCCCGAGGGGGCTACTACGAGCAGTACTTC.

The chain's CDR3 is CASKRGAGNTIYF. The CDR3 DNA reads TGTGCCAGCAAAAGGGGGGCAGGAAACACCATATATTTT. J is TRBJ1-3 and V is TRBV12-3 or TRBV12-4, with D maybe TRBD1 (6 bases). Trimming removed 7 bases at V and 4 bases at J, with 11 bases between. The CDR3 consists of 13 residues.

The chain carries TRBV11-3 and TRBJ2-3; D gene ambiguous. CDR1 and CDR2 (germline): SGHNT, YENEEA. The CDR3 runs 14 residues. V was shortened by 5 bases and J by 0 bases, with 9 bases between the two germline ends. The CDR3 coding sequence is TGTGCCAGCAGCCCTACCCTGAGCACAGATACGCAGTATTTT. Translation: CASSPTLSTDTQYF.

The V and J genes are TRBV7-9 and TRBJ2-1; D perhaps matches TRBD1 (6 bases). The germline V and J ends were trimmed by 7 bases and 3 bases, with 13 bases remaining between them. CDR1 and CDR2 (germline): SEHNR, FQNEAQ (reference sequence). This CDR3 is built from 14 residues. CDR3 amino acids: CASKGEFFYNEQFF. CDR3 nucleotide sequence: TGTGCCAGCAAGGGGGAGTTTTTCTACAATGAGCAGTTCTTC.

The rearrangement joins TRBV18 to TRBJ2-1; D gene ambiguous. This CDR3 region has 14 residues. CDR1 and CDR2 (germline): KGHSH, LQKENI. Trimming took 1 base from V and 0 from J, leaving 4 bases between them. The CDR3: CASSPQSSYNEQFF. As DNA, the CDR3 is TGTGCCAGCTCACCACAGAGCTCCTACAATGAGCAGTTCTTC. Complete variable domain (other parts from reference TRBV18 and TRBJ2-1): NAGVMQNPRHLVRRRGQEARLRCSPMKGHSHVYWYRQLPEEGLKFMVYLQKENIIDESGMPKERFSAEFPKEGPSILRIQQVVRGDSAAYFCASSPQSSYNEQFFGPGTRLTVL.

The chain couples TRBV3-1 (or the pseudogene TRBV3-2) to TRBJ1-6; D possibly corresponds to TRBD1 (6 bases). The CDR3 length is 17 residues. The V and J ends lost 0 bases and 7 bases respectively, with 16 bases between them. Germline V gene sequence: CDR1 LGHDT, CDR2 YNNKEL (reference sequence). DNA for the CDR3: TGTGCCAGCAGCCAAGAAAGAGGGACAAAAGAGAATTCACCCCTCCACTTT. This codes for CASSQERGTKENSPLHF.

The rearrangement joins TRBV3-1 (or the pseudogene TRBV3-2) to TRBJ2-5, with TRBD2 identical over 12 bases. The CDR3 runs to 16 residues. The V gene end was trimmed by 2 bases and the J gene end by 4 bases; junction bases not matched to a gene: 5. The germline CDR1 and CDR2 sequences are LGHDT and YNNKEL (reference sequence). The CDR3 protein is CASSQPSGGARETQYF. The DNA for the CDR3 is TGTGCCAGCAGCCAACCTAGCGGGGGGGCCCGAGAGACCCAGTACTTC.

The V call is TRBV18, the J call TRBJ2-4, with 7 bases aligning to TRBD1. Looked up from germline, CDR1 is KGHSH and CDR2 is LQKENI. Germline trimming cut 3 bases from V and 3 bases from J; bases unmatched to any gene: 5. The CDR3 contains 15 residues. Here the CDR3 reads CASSPTWDSKNIQYF. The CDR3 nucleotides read TGTGCCAGCTCACCGACTTGGGACAGCAAAAACATTCAGTACTTC.

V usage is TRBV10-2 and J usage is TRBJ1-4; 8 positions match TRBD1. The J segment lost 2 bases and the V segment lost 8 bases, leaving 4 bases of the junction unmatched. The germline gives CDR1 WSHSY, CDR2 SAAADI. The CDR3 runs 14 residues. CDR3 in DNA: TGCGCCAGCCAAGACAGGGGTACTAATGAAAAACTGTTTTTT. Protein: CASQDRGTNEKLFF.

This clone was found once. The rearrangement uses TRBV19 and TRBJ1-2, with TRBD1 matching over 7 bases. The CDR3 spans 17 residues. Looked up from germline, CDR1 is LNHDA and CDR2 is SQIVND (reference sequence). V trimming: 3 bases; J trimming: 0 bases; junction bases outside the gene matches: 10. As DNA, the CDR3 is TGTGCCAGTAGTATCCGGGACAGTCGACCACCTAACTATGGCTACACCTTC. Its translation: CASSIRDSRPPNYGYTF.

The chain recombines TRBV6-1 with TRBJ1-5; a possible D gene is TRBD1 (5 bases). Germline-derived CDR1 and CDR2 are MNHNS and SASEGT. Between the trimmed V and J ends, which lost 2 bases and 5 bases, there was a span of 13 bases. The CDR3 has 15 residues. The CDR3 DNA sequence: TGTGCCAGCAGTGAATTCGGGGCAGGATATCAGCCCCAGCATTTT. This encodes CASSEFGAGYQPQHF.

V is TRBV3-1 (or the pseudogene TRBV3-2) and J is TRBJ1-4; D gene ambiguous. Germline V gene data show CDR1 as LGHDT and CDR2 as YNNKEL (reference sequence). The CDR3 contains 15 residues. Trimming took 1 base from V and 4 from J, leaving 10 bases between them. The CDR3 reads CASSQAVAHNEKLFF. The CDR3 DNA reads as TGTGCCAGCAGCCAAGCGGTAGCCCATAATGAAAAACTGTTTTTT.

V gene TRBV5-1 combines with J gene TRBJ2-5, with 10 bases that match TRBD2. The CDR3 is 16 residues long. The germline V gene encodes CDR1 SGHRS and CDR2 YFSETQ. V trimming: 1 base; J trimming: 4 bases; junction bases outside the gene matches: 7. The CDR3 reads CASSLSMPSGGETQYF. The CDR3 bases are TGCGCCAGCAGCTTGAGTATGCCTAGCGGGGGAGAGACCCAGTACTTC.

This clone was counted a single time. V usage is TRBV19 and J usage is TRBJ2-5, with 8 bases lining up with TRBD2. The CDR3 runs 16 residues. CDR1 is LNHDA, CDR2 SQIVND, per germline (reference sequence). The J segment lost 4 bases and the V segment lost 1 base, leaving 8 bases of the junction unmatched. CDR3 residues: CASSIVGGTSGETQYF. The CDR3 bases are TGTGCCAGTAGTATAGTCGGGGGTACTAGCGGAGAGACCCAGTACTTC.

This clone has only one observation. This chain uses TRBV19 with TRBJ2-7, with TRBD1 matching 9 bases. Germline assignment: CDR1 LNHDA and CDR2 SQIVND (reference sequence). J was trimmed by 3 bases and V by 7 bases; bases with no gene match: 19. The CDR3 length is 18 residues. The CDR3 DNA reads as TGTGCCAGTACTCCGGGACAGGGTTTTTTTACACGCGTCTACGAGCAGTACTTC. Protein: CASTPGQGFFTRVYEQYF.

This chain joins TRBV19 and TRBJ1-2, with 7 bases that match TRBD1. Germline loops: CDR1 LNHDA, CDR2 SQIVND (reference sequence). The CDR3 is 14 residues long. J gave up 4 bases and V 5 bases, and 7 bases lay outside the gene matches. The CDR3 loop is CASSPTGPRYGYTF. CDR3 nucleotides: TGTGCCAGTAGTCCGACAGGGCCTCGCTATGGCTACACCTTC.

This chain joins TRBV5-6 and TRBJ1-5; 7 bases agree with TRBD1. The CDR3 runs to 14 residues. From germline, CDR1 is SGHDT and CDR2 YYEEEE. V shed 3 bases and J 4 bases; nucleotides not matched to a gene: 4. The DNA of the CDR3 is TGTGCCAGCAGCTCTACAGGGGAGAATCAGCCCCAGCATTTT. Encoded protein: CASSSTGENQPQHF.

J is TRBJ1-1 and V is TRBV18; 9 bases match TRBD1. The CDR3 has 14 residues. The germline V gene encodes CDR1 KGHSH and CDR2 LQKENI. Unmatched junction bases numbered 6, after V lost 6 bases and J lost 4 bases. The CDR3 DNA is TGTGCCAGCTCCAAACAGGGGGCGGGCACTGAAGCTTTCTTT. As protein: CASSKQGAGTEAFF.

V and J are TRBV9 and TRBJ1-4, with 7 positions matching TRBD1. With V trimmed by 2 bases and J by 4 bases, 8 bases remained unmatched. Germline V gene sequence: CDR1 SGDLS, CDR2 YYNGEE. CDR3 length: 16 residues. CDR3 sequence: CASSVDEGAVNEKLFF. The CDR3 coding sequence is TGTGCCAGCAGCGTGGATGAGGGGGCGGTTAATGAAAAACTGTTTTTT.